This T cell receptor (beta chain) was found in a study of CD8 T cells in Susac syndrome. CD8+ and CD4+ T cells from blood underwent TCR beta sequencing. Negative isolation yielded CD4+ and CD8+ T cells, and FACS enriched TEMRA cells. Study-wide points: The study conceded that its TCR sequencing and HLA analysis involved relatively few individuals.

RNA amounts of roughly 0.45 to 1 ug underwent reverse transcription with random hexamers. Across 54 Vbeta and 13 Jbeta, TCR beta CDR3 was amplified with immunoSEQ multiplex PCR. Each CDR3 protein is one row after TCRdb ran MiXCR on the immunoSEQ multiplex PCR reads. The sample has some 260,000 distinct CDR3 sequences, around 83% seen once. The ends lost 5 bases at V and 0 bases at J; junction bases unmatched: 9. Germline CDR1 is MNHEY and CDR2 is SMNVEV (reference sequence). This CDR3 comprises 18 residues. As to this clonotype: Its cognate antigen is unknown.

The sample was CD8+ T cells from PBMCs. The chain recombines TRBV27 with TRBJ2-7; 14 positions agree with TRBD2. The TCR sequence derives from a human donor with multiple sclerosis. This CDR3 reads CASSPLGLAGEASYEQYF. The DNA of the CDR3 is TGTGCCAGCAGTCCACTGGGACTAGCGGGAGAAGCCTCCTACGAGCAGTACTTC.